This T cell receptor beta chain is from a study of T cells in Graves' hyperthyroidism and ophthalmopathy. This CDR3 spans 16 amino acids. Trimming took 4 bases from V and 8 from J; bases not matched to a gene: 12. The germline V gene encodes CDR1 SGHNT and CDR2 YYREEE (reference sequence). From RNA transcripts, TCR beta CDR3 regions were amplified. Primed by the HTBI set, a first-round RT-PCR was run on the TCR CDR3. TCRdb fed the multiplex PCR reads into MiXCR, producing one record per CDR3 protein. The data show 600,000 to 700,000 distinct CDR3 sequences, with 45% seen just once and approximately 6.8% held by the top ten.

This receptor was taken from an adult man with Graves' disease, either hyperthyroidism or ophthalmopathy (not recorded which). The rearrangement joins TRBV5-4 to TRBJ1-4, with 9 bases matching TRBD1. The sequencing sample was made of peripheral blood or thyroid tissue (not recorded which). The CDR3: CASSVGGQGSVEKLFF. The CDR3 DNA follows: TGTGCCAGCAGCGTTGGGGGACAGGGAAGTGTCGAAAAACTGTTTTTT. Together with reference TRBV5-4 and TRBJ1-4, the CDR3 gives the full variable domain: ETGVTQSPTHLIKTRGQQVTLRCSSQSGHNTVSWYQQALGQGPQFIFQYYREEENGRGNFPPRFSGLQFPNYSSELNVNALELDDSALYLCASSVGGQGSVEKLFFGSGTQLSVL.